This TCR beta chain was retrieved from a study of blood T cell repertoires in COVID-19. Study-wide background: Acute and convalescent COVID-19 samples came from the United States, Italy and Spain. T cells, B-cell-depleted T cells, or PBMCs provided the cDNA or gDNA that served as material.

Profiled with immunoSEQ multiplex PCR; TCRdb holds only in-frame clones, not every one. The data show under 300,000 clones, roughly 87% seen once. This CDR3 comprises 15 residues. The J segment lost 4 bases and the V segment lost 4 bases, leaving 13 bases of the junction unmatched. Germline V gene lookup returns CDR1 GTSNPN and CDR2 SVGIG (reference sequence). This receptor was obtained from a woman in her thirties with acute or convalescent COVID-19. The specimen sequenced was peripheral blood. The chain has TRBV30 and TRBJ2-7, with 7 nucleotides matching TRBD2. The CDR3 region is CAWTGGRGSIYEQYF. CDR3 nucleotide sequence: TGTGCCTGGACGGGCGGTCGCGGGAGTATATACGAGCAGTACTTC.